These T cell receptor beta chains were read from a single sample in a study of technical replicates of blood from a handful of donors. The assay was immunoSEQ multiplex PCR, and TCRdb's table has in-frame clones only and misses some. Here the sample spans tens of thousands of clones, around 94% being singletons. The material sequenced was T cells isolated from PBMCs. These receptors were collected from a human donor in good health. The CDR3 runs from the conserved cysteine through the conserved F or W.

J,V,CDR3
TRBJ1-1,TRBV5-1,CASSLEGGGTEAFF
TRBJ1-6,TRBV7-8,CASSLVQTYNSPLHF
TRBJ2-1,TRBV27,CASSPYWTGAVDEQFF
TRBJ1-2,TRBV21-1,CASSIFDRVYGYTF
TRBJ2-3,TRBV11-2,CASSFRLGGYFTDTQYF
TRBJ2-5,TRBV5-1,CASSVTTGTSVETQYF
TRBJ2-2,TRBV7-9,CASSPQGVAGELFF
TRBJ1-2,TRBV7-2,CASSPERAYGYTF
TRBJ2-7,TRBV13,CASTSPGSSYEQYF
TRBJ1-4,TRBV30,CAWSVTGEKLFF
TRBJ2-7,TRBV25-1,CASGVQGVTYEQYF
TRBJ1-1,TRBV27,CASSLGQQGAEAFF
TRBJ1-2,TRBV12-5,CASGFPTGNYGYTF
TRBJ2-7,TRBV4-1,CASSQVVGVSYEQYF
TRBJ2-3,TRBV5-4,CASSLGGASTDTQYF
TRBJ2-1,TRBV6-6,CASNPYQASLYNEQFF
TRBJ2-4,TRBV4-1,CASSLPLAGLAKNIQYF
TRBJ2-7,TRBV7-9,CASSLSGYEQYF
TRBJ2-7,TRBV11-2,CASSFLSASAGTAYYEQYF
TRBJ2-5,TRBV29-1,CSVGGDPETQYF
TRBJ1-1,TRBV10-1,CASSGRVDSEAFF
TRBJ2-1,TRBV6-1,CAIPTRDYNNEQFF
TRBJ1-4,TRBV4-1,CASSQSGGYNEKLFF
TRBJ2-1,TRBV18,CASSKDRVPLNEQFF
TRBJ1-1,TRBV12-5,CASGLVVGRGTEAFF
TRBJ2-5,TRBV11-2,CASSLDPSGLAGLETQYF
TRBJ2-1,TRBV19,CASTPRAGSEQFF
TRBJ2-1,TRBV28,CASSLKWRNYNEQFF
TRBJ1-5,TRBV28,CASSLYQGPWQPQHF
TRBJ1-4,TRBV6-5,CASSYSREKLFF
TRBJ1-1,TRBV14,CASSPWTGTANTEAFF
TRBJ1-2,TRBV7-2,CASSLRPGEDYGYTF
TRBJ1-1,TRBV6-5,CASSGDTEAFF
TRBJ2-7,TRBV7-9,CASSPPGTGSEQYF
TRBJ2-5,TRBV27,CASSPTSFETQYF
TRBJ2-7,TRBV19,CASSIAQGSYEQYF
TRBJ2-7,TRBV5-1,CASSLAAGVSHEQYF
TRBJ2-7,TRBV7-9,CASSSQGYEQYF
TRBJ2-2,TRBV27,CASSPLTSGLGSGELFF
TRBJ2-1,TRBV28,CASSTGNRGNEQFF
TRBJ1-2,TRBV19,CASRSRPQQTSSGYTF
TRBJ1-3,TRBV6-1,CASSVFRSGSGNTIYF
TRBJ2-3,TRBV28,CASTAKRDGFDTQYF